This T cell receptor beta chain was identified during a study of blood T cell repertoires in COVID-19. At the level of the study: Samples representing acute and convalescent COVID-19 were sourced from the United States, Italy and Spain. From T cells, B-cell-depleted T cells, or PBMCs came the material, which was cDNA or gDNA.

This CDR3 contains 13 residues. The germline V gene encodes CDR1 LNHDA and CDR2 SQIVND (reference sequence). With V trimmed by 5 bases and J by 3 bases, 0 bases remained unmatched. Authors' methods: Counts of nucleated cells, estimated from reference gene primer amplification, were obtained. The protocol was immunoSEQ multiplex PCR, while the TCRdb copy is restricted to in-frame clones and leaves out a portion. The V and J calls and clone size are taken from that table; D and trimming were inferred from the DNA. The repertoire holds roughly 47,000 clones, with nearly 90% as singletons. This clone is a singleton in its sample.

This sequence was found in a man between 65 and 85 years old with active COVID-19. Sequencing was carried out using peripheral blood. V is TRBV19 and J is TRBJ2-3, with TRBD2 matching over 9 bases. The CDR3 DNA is TGTGCCAGTAGTGCGGGGGGGACAGATACGCAGTATTTT. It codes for CASSAGGTDTQYF.